This entry lists 21 T cell receptor beta chains sequenced from one sample in a study of cytomegalovirus exposure and HLA in healthy donors (dated by TCRdb to the late 2010s). Receptors were amplified or captured by the immunoSEQ multiplex PCR assay. The multiplex PCR relied on a mix of 60 forward primers for TCR Vbeta segments and 13 reverse primers for TCR Jbeta segments. Entries here come from immuneACCESS through TCRdb and include only in-frame sequences with V and J called. Some clones fail to appear in such tables; in the studies checked, an unresolved V gene covers under half of the shortfall, and the cause of the remainder is unknown. The sample table shows about 190,000 clones, and roughly 74% are seen once. In total, the top ten clones hold 1.5% to 2% of the sample. Sequencing was performed on PBMCs. The receptors derive from a woman in her thirties in good health and CMV-seronegative.

This chain joins TRBV2 and TRBJ1-1; D gene ambiguous. CDR1 SNHLY and CDR2 FYNNEI come from the germline V gene. V lost 4 bases to trimming and J lost 2 bases, with 8 bases between them. The CDR3 runs 13 residues. The CDR3: CASSAEVNTEAFF. The CDR3 region has the DNA TGTGCCAGCAGTGCGGAGGTAAACACTGAAGCTTTCTTT. The complete variable domain, with remaining parts taken from reference TRBV2 and TRBJ1-1, reads EPEVTQTPSHQVTQMGQEVILRCVPISNHLYFYWYRQILGQKVEFLVSFYNNEISEKSEIFDDQFSVERPDGSNFTLKIRSTKLEDSAMYFCASSAEVNTEAFFGQGTRLTVV.

This clone came up a few times. V is TRBV9 and J is TRBJ2-7; D remains unclear. This CDR3 has 15 residues. Trimming took 0 bases from V and 0 from J, leaving 10 bases between them. CDR1 and CDR2 from the germline V gene are SGDLS and YYNGEE. DNA of the CDR3: TGTGCCAGCAGCGTAGTAGCCACCAGCTCCTACGAGCAGTACTTC. This translates into CASSVVATSSYEQYF.

The chain joins TRBV10-3 to TRBJ1-1; TRBD1 might be the D (5 bases). This CDR3 has 14 amino acids. Germline CDR1 is ENHRY and CDR2 is SYGVKD. The ends were cut back, 6 bases at V and 5 bases at J, with 16 bases in the middle. CDR3 region: CAISFAGGSTEAFF. The CDR3 coding sequence is TGTGCCATCAGCTTTGCGGGGGGGAGTACTGAAGCTTTCTTT.

The chain has TRBV4-1 and TRBJ2-2; 12 nucleotides match TRBD2. The V segment lost 4 bases and the J segment 3 bases; nucleotides outside the gene matches: 15. The CDR3 runs 20 residues. Germline values: CDR1 MGHRA, CDR2 YSYEKL. The CDR3 reads CASSPGVLAGGRRDTGELFF. For the CDR3, the DNA is TGCGCCAGCAGCCCAGGGGTACTAGCGGGGGGCCGCCGGGACACCGGGGAGCTGTTTTTT.

V and J are TRBV19 and TRBJ2-1; 7 bases are shared with TRBD2. Looked up from germline, CDR1 is LNHDA and CDR2 is SQIVND (reference sequence). V dropped 1 base and J dropped 4; count of bases not matched to a gene: 4. The CDR3 is 15 residues long. CDR3 nucleotides: TGTGCCAGTAGTATAGGGGGGGGGAGATACAATGAGCAGTTCTTC. It encodes CASSIGGGRYNEQFF.

The V and J genes are TRBV5-1 and TRBJ1-2, with unresolved D. The CDR3 loop spans 16 amino acids. CDR1 SGHRS and CDR2 YFSETQ come from the germline V gene. V lost 2 bases, J lost 0 bases, and 14 bases lay in between. The CDR3, as DNA: TGCGCCAGCAGCTTATACTCCGGGGTACCTAACTATGGCTACACCTTC. Its protein is CASSLYSGVPNYGYTF.

The chain couples TRBV13 to TRBJ1-2, with D perhaps matching TRBD1 (6 bases). V dropped 2 bases and J dropped 12 bases, with 16 bases sitting between them. This CDR3 comprises 13 residues. Per the germline V gene, CDR1 is PRHDT and CDR2 is FYEKMQ (reference sequence). For the CDR3, the DNA is TGTGCCAGCAGCTTACGTGAAACAGGGCGCCACACCTTC. This translates into CASSLRETGRHTF. The whole variable domain, remainder taken from reference TRBV13 and TRBJ1-2, is AAGVIQSPRHLIKEKRETATLKCYPIPRHDTVYWYQQGPGQDPQFLISFYEKMQSDKGSIPDRFSAQQFSDYHSELNMSSLELGDSALYFCASSLRETGRHTFGSGTRLTVV.

This chain links TRBV6-1 with TRBJ2-3, with 9 bases aligning to TRBD2. From germline, CDR1 is MNHNS and CDR2 SASEGT. CDR3 length equals 15 residues. V was pared by 8 bases and J by 6 bases, with 12 bases of the junction left unmatched. In DNA form, the CDR3 reads TGTGCCAGCGGCGTAGCGGGAGCACGAGCGGATACGCAGTATTTT. Translation gives CASGVAGARADTQYF.

This chain connects TRBV7-8 to TRBJ2-6; 8 bases agree with TRBD2. CDR3 length: 19 residues. J was trimmed by 1 base and V by 3 bases; bases with no gene match: 11. CDR1 SGHVS and CDR2 FQNEAQ come from the germline V gene. CDR3 in DNA: TGTGCCAGCAGCTTTATGTCCGGGACTAGTCCGTCTGGGGCCAACGTCCTGACTTTC. This sequence encodes CASSFMSGTSPSGANVLTF.

This clone occurred once. The genes are TRBV4-2 and TRBJ2-7, with D perhaps matching TRBD2 (7 bases). V shed 4 bases and J shed 5 bases, with 12 bases lying between them. The CDR3 covers 13 residues. Germline V lookup: CDR1 LGHNA, CDR2 YNFKEQ. CDR3 DNA: TGTGCCAGCAGCCCCCGGGGGGCGGACGAGCAGTACTTC. Translating it yields CASSPRGADEQYF.

This chain uses TRBV7-2 with TRBJ2-3; D possibly corresponds to TRBD2 (6 bases). The CDR3 has 14 amino acids. With 5 bases removed from V and 9 bases from J, the gap between germline ends came to 18 bases. CDR1 and CDR2 from the germline V gene are SGHTA and FQGNSA. CDR3 sequence (DNA): TGTGCCAGCAGCCTCCCTACTAGCCTCCCGACGCAGTATTTT. This encodes CASSLPTSLPTQYF.

This chain uses TRBV5-1 with TRBJ2-1, with a tentative D call TRBD1 (6 bases). The CDR3 is made up of 16 amino acids. Trimming shortened V by 4 bases and J by 2 bases, and 16 bases separated the two germline ends. Germline V gene data show CDR1 as SGHRS and CDR2 as YFSETQ. The CDR3, as DNA: TGCGCCAGCAGCCCGGGACATTTGTACCCCTACAATGAGCAGTTCTTC. It specifies CASSPGHLYPYNEQFF.

This chain connects TRBV27 to TRBJ2-7; D perhaps matches TRBD1 (7 bases). The CDR3 totals 15 residues. Germline V gene data show CDR1 as MNHEY and CDR2 as SMNVEV (reference sequence). The ends were cut back, 6 bases at V and 5 bases at J, with 20 bases in the middle. The CDR3 region has the DNA TGTGCCAGCAGGCAAGGGGCGGGACAGTACCACGAGCAGTACTTC. Protein product: CASRQGAGQYHEQYF.

The chain is built from TRBV5-1 and TRBJ1-4, with TRBD1 as a possible D gene (5 bases). With 0 bases removed from V and 8 bases from J, the gap between germline ends came to 11 bases. CDR1 and CDR2 from the germline V gene are SGHRS and YFSETQ. The CDR3 is made up of 14 amino acids. The CDR3 region is CASSLEPGNEKLFF. CDR3 in DNA: TGCGCCAGCAGCTTGGAGCCAGGGAACGAAAAACTGTTTTTT.

This rearrangement joins TRBV28 to TRBJ2-2, with TRBD1 identical over 10 bases. Germline V gene sequence: CDR1 MDHEN, CDR2 SYDVKM. CDR3 length: 15 residues. The ends lost 4 bases at V and 3 bases at J; junction bases unmatched: 2. This CDR3 reads CASSSGTGDTGELFF. As DNA, the CDR3 is TGTGCCAGCAGTTCCGGGACAGGGGACACCGGGGAGCTGTTTTTT. The entire variable domain, with the rest obtained from reference TRBV28 and TRBJ2-2, is as follows: DVKVTQSSRYLVKRTGEKVFLECVQDMDHENMFWYRQDPGLGLRLIYFSYDVKMKEKGDIPEGYSVSREKKERFSLILESASTNQTSMYLCASSSGTGDTGELFFGEGSRLTVL.

J is TRBJ2-3 and V is TRBV7-9; D is unresolved. V lost 5 bases, J lost 5 bases, and 5 bases lay in between. CDR1 is SEHNR and CDR2 is FQNEAQ in the germline V gene (reference sequence). The CDR3 covers 11 residues. CDR3 residues: CASSPQDTQYF. DNA for the CDR3: TGTGCCAGCAGCCCCCAAGATACGCAGTATTTT.

This chain connects TRBV4-1 to TRBJ1-2, with 9 bases aligning to TRBD1. The germline V gene encodes CDR1 MGHRA and CDR2 YSYEKL. The CDR3 runs to 17 residues. V lost 3 bases, J lost 3 bases, and 11 bases stayed unmatched. CDR3 DNA: TGCGCCAGCAGCCACGAGGAGGGGTGGACAGGGGACTATGGCTACACCTTC. As protein: CASSHEEGWTGDYGYTF.

This sequence joins TRBV2 and TRBJ2-1; TRBD1 matches at 8 bases. Germline V gene data show CDR1 as SNHLY and CDR2 as FYNNEI. This CDR3 spans 15 amino acids. V lost 6 bases and J lost 6; bases outside the gene matches: 10. The CDR3 loop is CASRPWTGLGNEQFF. The DNA of the CDR3 is TGTGCCAGCAGGCCCTGGACAGGGCTCGGCAATGAGCAGTTCTTC. Filled out from reference TRBV2 and TRBJ2-1, the complete variable domain reads EPEVTQTPSHQVTQMGQEVILRCVPISNHLYFYWYRQILGQKVEFLVSFYNNEISEKSEIFDDQFSVERPDGSNFTLKIRSTKLEDSAMYFCASRPWTGLGNEQFFGPGTRLTVL.

The rearrangement uses TRBV7-9 and TRBJ1-1, with D maybe TRBD1 (6 bases). Per germline, CDR1 SEHNR and CDR2 FQNEAQ (reference sequence). The CDR3 runs 16 residues. V was trimmed by 5 bases and J by 4 bases, leaving 20 bases between them. CDR3 amino acids: CASSTWGRGWTTEAFF. In DNA, the CDR3 is TGTGCCAGCAGCACCTGGGGGAGGGGGTGGACCACTGAAGCTTTCTTT.

This clone was observed once. CDR3: CASSLREVAEPTYNEQFF. CDR3 DNA sequence: TGCGCCAGCAGCTTGAGGGAGGTAGCGGAACCCACCTACAATGAGCAGTTCTTC. The gene calls are TRBV5-1 and TRBJ2-1, with TRBD2 as a possible D gene (6 bases). The CDR3 spans 18 residues. Trimming took 1 base from V and 2 from J, leaving 19 bases between them. Looked up from germline, CDR1 is SGHRS and CDR2 is YFSETQ. The entire variable domain, with the rest obtained from reference TRBV5-1 and TRBJ2-1, is as follows: KAGVTQTPRYLIKTRGQQVTLSCSPISGHRSVSWYQQTPGQGLQFLFEYFSETQRNKGNFPGRFSGRQFSNSRSEMNVSTLELGDSALYLCASSLREVAEPTYNEQFFGPGTRLTVL.

The CDR3 protein is CASRLGQGRTEAFF. The CDR3 DNA reads TGTGCCAGCAGGCTAGGACAGGGAAGGACTGAAGCTTTCTTT. The rearrangement joins TRBV27 to TRBJ1-1, with TRBD1 identical over 8 bases. The J segment lost 5 bases and the V segment lost 6 bases, leaving 8 bases of the junction unmatched. Germline assignment: CDR1 MNHEY and CDR2 SMNVEV (reference sequence). The CDR3 spans 14 residues.